This entry concerns a single T cell receptor beta chain. Distinct nucleotide sequences in the sample also encode this CDR3. Per the authors' pipeline: Reference gene primer amplification yielded estimated nucleated cell counts. Method: immunoSEQ multiplex PCR; TCRdb's copy keeps in-frame clones and lacks some. D and trimming were read from the DNA, whereas the V and J calls and clone size are those reported in that table. The table has 150,000 to 200,000 clones, roughly four fifths seen once. The data derive from a study of blood T cell repertoires in COVID-19. Background on the study: Acute and convalescent COVID-19 samples came from the United States, Italy and Spain. In each case, the material was cDNA or gDNA derived from T cells, B-cell-depleted T cells, or PBMCs.

CDR3 length: 13 residues. The germline gives CDR1 KGHSH, CDR2 LQKENI. The ends were cut back, 4 bases at V and 1 base at J, with 8 bases in the middle. The J gene is TRBJ2-7, the V gene TRBV18; D perhaps matches TRBD1 (5 bases). The sequence came from a woman aged 80 or over with acute or convalescent COVID-19. Sequences were obtained from peripheral blood. CDR3 in amino acids: CASSLAGSYEQYF. CDR3 bases: TGTGCCAGCTCACTGGCAGGGTCCTACGAGCAGTACTTC.